These 8 T cell receptor beta chains were all obtained from the same sample, sequenced in a study of T cells in women clearing cervical HPV infection. Sequencing used immunoSEQ multiplex PCR; TCRdb keeps in-frame clones, though not all of them. In total, the table holds about 22,000 clones. Sequenced sample: blood buffy coat. All receptors come from a woman between 18 and 69 years old with a cervical HPV16 infection that either progressed to CIN3+ or cleared (not recorded which).

With respect to this clone: The CDR3 extends 3 residues past the end of the read, so its final part is completed from the germline J gene. This chain uses TRBV7-9 with TRBJ1-2; D remains ambiguous. Germline loops: CDR1 SEHNR, CDR2 FQNEAQ (reference sequence). V lost 2 bases and J 2 bases, leaving 9 bases between the germline ends. The CDR3 sequence is 14 residues long. The CDR3 reads CASSLPEQNYGYTF. The part of the CDR3 DNA that was read is TGTGCCAGCAGCTTACCCGAACAAAACTATGGC.

Notes on this clone: Read coverage stops 3 residues before the CDR3 terminus; the germline J gene supplies the remainder. The chain carries TRBV7-9 and TRBJ2-7; 8 positions agree with TRBD2. Trimming cost V 4 bases and J 5 bases; bases outside gene matches: 7. The CDR3 is made up of 14 amino acids. Germline CDR1 reads SEHNR; CDR2 reads FQNEAQ (reference sequence). This CDR3 is CASSSLAENDEQYF. The sequenced part of the CDR3 DNA is TGTGCCAGCAGCTCACTAGCGGAGAACGACGAG.

For this clone: Read data end 3 residues before the CDR3 end; the end is taken from the germline J gene. The chain carries TRBV19 and TRBJ2-2; 7 positions agree with TRBD1. Germline V gene data show CDR1 as LNHDA and CDR2 as SQIVND (reference sequence). The CDR3 totals 14 residues. The junction had 10 bases not matched to a gene; V was cut back by 10 bases and J by 5 bases. The chain's CDR3 is CATSGQVRTGELFF. The sequenced part of the CDR3 DNA is TGTGCCACCTCAGGACAGGTTAGAACCGGGGAG. The variable domain in full, completed from reference TRBV19 and TRBJ2-2, reads DGGITQSPKYLFRKEGQNVTLSCEQNLNHDAMYWYRQDPGQGLRLIYYSQIVNDFQKGDIAEGYSVSREKKESFPLTVTSAQKNPTAFYLCATSGQVRTGELFFGEGSRLTVL.

By frequency, this clone registers medium-sized. The sequence runs out 3 residues before the end of the CDR3; the remainder is reconstructed from the germline J gene. V is TRBV14 and J is TRBJ2-3; D unresolved. V gave up 2 bases and J gave up 6 bases, with 6 bases separating them. The V gene's germline CDR1 is SGHDN and CDR2 FVKESK. The CDR3 loop spans 12 amino acids. CDR3 DNA, as far as it was read: TGTGCCAGCAGCCAATATTCGGATACG. This gives the protein CASSQYSDT. The whole CDR3 protein reads CASSQYSDTQYF.

For this clone: The read gets to within 3 residues of the CDR3 end, and the germline J gene fills in the rest. The V and J genes are TRBV7-2 and TRBJ2-7; 10 bases line up with TRBD2. From germline, CDR1 is SGHTA and CDR2 FQGNSA. J gave up 2 bases and V 4 bases, and 2 bases lay outside the gene matches. This CDR3 region has 14 residues. Partial CDR3 DNA: TGTGCCAGCAGCTGGACTAGCGGTACCTACGAG. The encoded protein is CASSWTSGTYE. The whole CDR3 sequence is CASSWTSGTYEQYF.

Regarding this clone: The read comes to an end 3 residues before the CDR3 does, leaving the germline J gene to fill in the end. This chain connects TRBV2 to TRBJ2-7; the match to TRBD1 covers 7 bases. Germline V gene data show CDR1 as SNHLY and CDR2 as FYNNEI. The CDR3 runs to 13 residues. V gave up 7 bases and J gave up 6 bases; unmatched junction bases: 9. The CDR3 is CASTLDRLVEQYF. The CDR3 DNA, read in part, is TGTGCCAGCACTTTGGACAGGTTAGTCGAG.

Turning to this clone: Coverage ceases 3 residues before the CDR3 finishes, and the germline J gene fills in the end. This chain uses TRBV7-2 with TRBJ1-4; no reliable D call. V lost 8 bases, J lost 3 bases, and 16 bases lay in between. This CDR3 comprises 15 residues. CDR1 and CDR2 from the germline V gene are SGHTA and FQGNSA. The CDR3 region is CASVTSRGSNEKLFF. The CDR3 DNA, read in part, is TGTGCCAGCGTCACCTCGCGGGGTTCTAATGAAAAA.

The CDR3 loop is CASSLDGGSYNEQFF. The sequenced part of the CDR3 DNA is TGCGCCAGCAGCTTGGACGGCGGGTCCTACAATGAG. The genes are TRBV5-1 and TRBJ2-1, with D maybe TRBD2 (5 bases). The read stops 3 residues short of the end of the CDR3; the missing end is completed from the germline J gene. The CDR3 loop spans 15 amino acids. Trimming left V 0 bases short and J 1 base short, with 8 bases between. Germline assignment: CDR1 SGHRS and CDR2 YFSETQ.